The T cell receptor beta chain described here comes from a study of shared clonotypes between healthy human individuals. Study-wide background: With ages of 18 to 49, the donors were a couple of women and a few men.

Study conclusions and caveats: Sharing across several donors was seen in 4% to 6.5% of naive CD4 clonotypes.

Once extracted for a subset, genomic DNA was divided evenly among several immunoSEQ plates. Using 200 ng DNA, 30,000 to 35,000 T cell genomes, the sorted-subset replicate PCRs were run. TCRdb keeps only in-frame clones here, not all; method: immunoSEQ multiplex PCR. This sample has roughly 2,000,000 clones, with approximately 95% found just once. With respect to this clone: No antigen is known for it. Other DNA sequences in this sample translate to the same CDR3.

Naive CD8 cells were CD45RO-negative, positively selected for CCR7, excluding terminally differentiated effector memory CD45RA+ cells. This CDR3 contains 13 residues. CDR1 and CDR2 (germline): LNHDA, SQIVND (reference sequence). The V end lost 8 bases, the J end lost 2 bases, and 12 bases lay between the germline ends. This chain links TRBV19 with TRBJ1-2; maybe TRBD1 (6 bases). Specimen: naive CD8+ T cells sorted from blood. The TCR comes from a man between 18 and 29 years old in good health. This chain's CDR3 is CASSPGQNYGYTF. The CDR3 bases are TGTGCCAGTTCACCGGGACAAAACTATGGCTACACCTTC. Using reference TRBV19 and TRBJ1-2 for the parts outside the CDR3, the full variable domain is DGGITQSPKYLFRKEGQNVTLSCEQNLNHDAMYWYRQDPGQGLRLIYYSQIVNDFQKGDIAEGYSVSREKKESFPLTVTSAQKNPTAFYLCASSPGQNYGYTFGSGTRLTVV.